The sample holds a few counts of the clone carrying this T cell receptor beta chain. Repertoires were generated with immunoSEQ multiplex PCR, while TCRdb's copy carries only in-frame clones and drops some. The repertoire holds about 120,000 clones, approximately 90% seen once, with approximately 6.6% in the top ten. The V end was cut by 2 bases, the J end by 4 bases, with 6 bases between. This CDR3 spans 13 amino acids. Germline V gene data show CDR1 as LGHNT and CDR2 as FRNRAP. This specimen belongs to a study of radiotherapy plus CTLA-4 blockade in lung cancer. Sequencing used peripheral blood, obtained from a patient treated with radiotherapy plus ipilimumab. This sequence was found in a human donor with non-small cell lung cancer that progressed on radiotherapy plus ipilimumab. This chain connects TRBV12-5 to TRBJ1-3, with D uncertain. The CDR3 loop is CASGLREGNTIYF. The CDR3 coding sequence is TGTGCTAGTGGTTTGCGGGAGGGAAACACCATATATTTT.